The rows below give T cell receptor beta chains drawn from one sample of a study of spatial heterogeneity in lung cancer. TCRdb called the 5' RACE reads again in MiXCR, with one record for every CDR3 protein. The repertoire holds several thousand distinct CDR3 sequences, with 5.1% as singletons. This sample comprised normal lung tissue next to the tumor, obtained at surgery. All receptors derive from a female donor with early-stage non-small cell lung cancer. Each CDR3 is given with its conserved first and last residue. Fields, in order: V gene, clone size, J gene, D gene, CDR3 DNA, CDR3 protein. The D gene is left open where the match is weak. Clone size, where shown, is once, few, many, or a class for clones that have expanded.

V gene: TRBV19; clone size: few; J gene: TRBJ2-1; D gene: NA; CDR3 DNA: TGTGCCAGTAGTATTAGTCCGACAGATTACAATGAGCAGTTCTTC; CDR3 protein: CASSISPTDYNEQFF
V gene: TRBV7-2; clone size: medium-sized; J gene: TRBJ1-4; D gene: NA; CDR3 DNA: TGTGCCAGCAGCTTGGGTATTTTGGCGCGTGAAAAACTGTTTTTT; CDR3 protein: CASSLGILAREKLFF
V gene: TRBV19; clone size: NA; J gene: TRBJ2-3; D gene: NA; CDR3 DNA: TGTGCCAGTAGGACTGCAATTCGGGATACGCAGTATTTT; CDR3 protein: CASRTAIRDTQYF
V gene: TRBV11-1; clone size: many; J gene: TRBJ2-2; D gene: TRBD1; CDR3 DNA: TGTGCCAGCAGCTGGCCGGGACAGGCGAACACCGGGGAGCTGTTTTTT; CDR3 protein: CASSWPGQANTGELFF
V gene: TRBV20-1; clone size: medium-sized; J gene: TRBJ2-1; D gene: NA; CDR3 DNA: TGCAGTGCTTCCGGGACCATGGAGGGTTACAATGAGCAGTTCTTC; CDR3 protein: CSASGTMEGYNEQFF
V gene: TRBV28; clone size: medium-sized; J gene: TRBJ1-1; D gene: NA; CDR3 DNA: TGTGCCAGCAGCCAAGACGGGGGGTTGGCTTTCTTT; CDR3 protein: CASSQDGGLAFF
V gene: TRBV20-1; clone size: medium-sized; J gene: TRBJ2-7; D gene: NA; CDR3 DNA: TGCAGTGCACCCACACCTCCGGCGAGAGGGGGAGAGCAGTACTTC; CDR3 protein: CSAPTPPARGGEQYF
V gene: TRBV20-1; clone size: medium-sized; J gene: TRBJ2-1; D gene: TRBD2; CDR3 DNA: TGCAGTGCTCCGAAAGCGGGATTTAGAAACAATGAGCAGTTCTTC; CDR3 protein: CSAPKAGFRNNEQFF
V gene: TRBV10-3; clone size: medium-sized; J gene: TRBJ2-3; D gene: TRBD2; CDR3 DNA: TGTGCCATCACCCCGGGACTAGCGGGAGTGACAGATACGCAGTATTTT; CDR3 protein: CAITPGLAGVTDTQYF
V gene: TRBV9; clone size: few; J gene: TRBJ1-2; D gene: NA; CDR3 DNA: TGTGCCAGCGGGGATAACTATGGCTACACCTTC; CDR3 protein: CASGDNYGYTF
V gene: TRBV10-2; clone size: medium-sized; J gene: TRBJ2-1; D gene: NA; CDR3 DNA: TGCGCCAGCAGTGAGAGTGGGCCCAATGAGCAGTTCTTC; CDR3 protein: CASSESGPNEQFF
V gene: TRBV27; clone size: medium-sized; J gene: TRBJ2-3; D gene: NA; CDR3 DNA: TGTGCCAGCGGCACATGGGGCGGAGGACTTGGTACGCAGTATTTT; CDR3 protein: CASGTWGGGLGTQYF
V gene: TRBV5-1; clone size: NA; J gene: TRBJ2-7; D gene: NA; CDR3 DNA: TGCGCCAGCCGGGGCCAGGACTACGAGCAGTACTTC; CDR3 protein: CASRGQDYEQYF
V gene: TRBV10-3; clone size: few; J gene: TRBJ2-7; D gene: NA; CDR3 DNA: TGTGCCATCAGGTCTCTTGACAGGTCCTACGAGCAGTACTTC; CDR3 protein: CAIRSLDRSYEQYF
V gene: TRBV5-1; clone size: many; J gene: TRBJ2-1; D gene: NA; CDR3 DNA: TGCGCCAGCAGCCCAGACTCCAGCTCCTACAATGAGCAGTTCTTC; CDR3 protein: CASSPDSSSYNEQFF
V gene: TRBV29-1; clone size: medium-sized; J gene: TRBJ2-3; D gene: NA; CDR3 DNA: TGCAGCGTTGCCGGCGACACAGATACGCAGTATTTT; CDR3 protein: CSVAGDTDTQYF
V gene: TRBV19; clone size: large; J gene: TRBJ1-5; D gene: NA; CDR3 DNA: TGTGCCAGCCGCCCGGGAAATCAGCCCCAGCATTTT; CDR3 protein: CASRPGNQPQHF
V gene: TRBV29-1; clone size: medium-sized; J gene: TRBJ2-5; D gene: NA; CDR3 DNA: TGCAGCGCTAATAGGGGGGGTGGTGAGACCCAGTACTTC; CDR3 protein: CSANRGGGETQYF
V gene: TRBV20-1; clone size: medium-sized; J gene: TRBJ2-6; D gene: NA; CDR3 DNA: TGCAGTGCTAGAGTATGGGACTCTGGGGCCAACGTCCTGACTTTC; CDR3 protein: CSARVWDSGANVLTF
V gene: TRBV7-2; clone size: few; J gene: TRBJ2-3; D gene: NA; CDR3 DNA: TGTGCCAGCAGTCCGGGACGAAGCACAGATACGCAGTATTTT; CDR3 protein: CASSPGRSTDTQYF
V gene: TRBV20-1; clone size: medium-sized; J gene: TRBJ2-3; D gene: NA; CDR3 DNA: TGCAGTGCTGACTACCTAGACACAGATACGCAGTATTTT; CDR3 protein: CSADYLDTDTQYF
V gene: TRBV6-1; clone size: many; J gene: TRBJ1-1; D gene: NA; CDR3 DNA: TGTGCCAGCAGTCACCCGACAGGTGAAGCTTTCTTT; CDR3 protein: CASSHPTGEAFF
V gene: TRBV20-1; clone size: NA; J gene: TRBJ1-6; D gene: NA; CDR3 DNA: TGCAGTGCTGCCGCCGGGACACAAGATTCACCCCTCCACTTT; CDR3 protein: CSAAAGTQDSPLHF
V gene: TRBV10-2; clone size: large; J gene: TRBJ2-7; D gene: NA; CDR3 DNA: TGCGCCAGCAGTGAGAGGCGGGATCCCTACGAGCAGTACTTC; CDR3 protein: CASSERRDPYEQYF
V gene: TRBV27; clone size: medium-sized; J gene: TRBJ2-7; D gene: NA; CDR3 DNA: TGTGCCAGCAGTTTAACCGCGACTCCCTCCTACGAGCAGTACTTC; CDR3 protein: CASSLTATPSYEQYF
V gene: TRBV2; clone size: medium-sized; J gene: TRBJ2-2; D gene: TRBD1; CDR3 DNA: TGTGCCAGTATCCGGGACAGGAACACCGGGGAGCTGTTTTTT; CDR3 protein: CASIRDRNTGELFF